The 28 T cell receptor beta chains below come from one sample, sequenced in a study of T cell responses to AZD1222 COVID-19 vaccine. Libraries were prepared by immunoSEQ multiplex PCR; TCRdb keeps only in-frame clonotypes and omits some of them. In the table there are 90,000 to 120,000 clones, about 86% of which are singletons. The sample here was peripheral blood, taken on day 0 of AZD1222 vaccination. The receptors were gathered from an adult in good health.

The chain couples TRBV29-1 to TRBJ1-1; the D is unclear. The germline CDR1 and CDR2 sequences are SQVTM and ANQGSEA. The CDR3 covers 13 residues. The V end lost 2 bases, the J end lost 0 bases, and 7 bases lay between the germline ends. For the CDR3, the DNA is TGCAGCGTTGAAAAACAGTTGAACACTGAAGCTTTCTTT. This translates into CSVEKQLNTEAFF. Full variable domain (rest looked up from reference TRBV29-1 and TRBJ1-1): SAVISQKPSRDICQRGTSLTIQCQVDSQVTMMFWYRQQPGQSLTLIATANQGSEATYESGFVIDKFPISRPNLTFSTLTVSNMSPEDSSIYLCSVEKQLNTEAFFGQGTRLTVV.

The CDR3 region has the DNA TGTGCCAGCAGCTTACAGGCAGCTAACTATGGCTACACCTTC. It is translated as CASSLQAANYGYTF. The chain employs TRBV7-9 and TRBJ1-2; the D is unclear. V lost 2 bases, J lost 0 bases, and 7 bases lay in between. The CDR3 is 14 amino acids. CDR1 and CDR2 (germline): SEHNR, FQNEAQ (reference sequence).

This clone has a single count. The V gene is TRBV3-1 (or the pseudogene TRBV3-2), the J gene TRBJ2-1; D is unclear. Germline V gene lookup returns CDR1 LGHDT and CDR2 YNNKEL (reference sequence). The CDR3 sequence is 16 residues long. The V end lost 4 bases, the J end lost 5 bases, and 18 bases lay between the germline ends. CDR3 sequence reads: CASSRSPIRPDNEQFF. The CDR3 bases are TGTGCCAGCAGCCGATCCCCAATCAGACCCGACAATGAGCAGTTCTTC.

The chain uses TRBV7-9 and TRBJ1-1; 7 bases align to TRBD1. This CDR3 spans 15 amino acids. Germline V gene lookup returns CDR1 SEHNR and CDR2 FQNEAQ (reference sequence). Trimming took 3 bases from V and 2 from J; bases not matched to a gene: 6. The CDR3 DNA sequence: TGTGCCAGCAGCTTGGGAGGGGGCCCTAACACTGAAGCTTTCTTT. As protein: CASSLGGGPNTEAFF.

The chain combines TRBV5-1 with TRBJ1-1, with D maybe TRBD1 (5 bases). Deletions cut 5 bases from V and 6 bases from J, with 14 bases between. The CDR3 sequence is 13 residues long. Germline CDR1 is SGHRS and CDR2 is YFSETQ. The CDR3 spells CASSHPGSPEAFF. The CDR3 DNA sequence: TGCGCCAGCAGTCACCCAGGGTCCCCTGAAGCTTTCTTT.

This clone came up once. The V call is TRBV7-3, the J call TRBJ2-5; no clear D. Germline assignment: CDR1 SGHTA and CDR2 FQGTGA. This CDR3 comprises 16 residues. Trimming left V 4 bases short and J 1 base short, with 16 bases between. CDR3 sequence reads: CASSSTDGSGQETQYF. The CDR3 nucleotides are TGTGCCAGCAGCTCGACGGATGGATCCGGCCAAGAGACCCAGTACTTC.

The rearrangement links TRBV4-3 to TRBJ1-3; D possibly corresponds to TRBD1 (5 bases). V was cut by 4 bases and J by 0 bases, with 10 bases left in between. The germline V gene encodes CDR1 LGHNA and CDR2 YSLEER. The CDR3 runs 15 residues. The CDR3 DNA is TGCGCCAGCAGCCCGGACACCTTCTCTGGAAACACCATATATTTT. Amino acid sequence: CASSPDTFSGNTIYF.

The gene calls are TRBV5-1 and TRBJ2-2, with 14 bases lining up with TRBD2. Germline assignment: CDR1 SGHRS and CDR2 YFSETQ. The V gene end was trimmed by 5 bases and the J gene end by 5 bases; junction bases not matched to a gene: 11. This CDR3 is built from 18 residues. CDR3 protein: CASRDRLAGGPRTGELFF. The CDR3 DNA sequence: TGCGCCAGCAGAGATCGACTAGCGGGGGGGCCGCGGACCGGGGAGCTGTTTTTT.

CDR3: CASRGRETFNEKLFF. CDR3 DNA: TGCGCGTCCAGGGGACGCGAGACCTTTAATGAAAAACTGTTTTTT. The V call is TRBV5-1, the J call TRBJ1-4, with D possibly being TRBD1 (6 bases). The germline V gene has CDR1 SGHRS and CDR2 YFSETQ. The CDR3 length is 15 residues.

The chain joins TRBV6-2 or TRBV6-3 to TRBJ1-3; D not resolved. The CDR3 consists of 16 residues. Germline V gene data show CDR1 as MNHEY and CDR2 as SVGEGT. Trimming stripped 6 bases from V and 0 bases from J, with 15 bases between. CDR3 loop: CASSSNSPGSGNTIYF. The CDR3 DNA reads TGTGCCAGCAGCTCCAACTCCCCCGGCTCTGGAAACACCATATATTTT.

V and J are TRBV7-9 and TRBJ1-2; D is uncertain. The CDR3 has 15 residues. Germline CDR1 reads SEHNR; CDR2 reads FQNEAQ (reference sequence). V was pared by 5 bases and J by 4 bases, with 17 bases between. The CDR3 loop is CASSPWEAEGYGYTF. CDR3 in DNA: TGTGCCAGCAGCCCCTGGGAGGCCGAGGGCTATGGCTACACCTTC.

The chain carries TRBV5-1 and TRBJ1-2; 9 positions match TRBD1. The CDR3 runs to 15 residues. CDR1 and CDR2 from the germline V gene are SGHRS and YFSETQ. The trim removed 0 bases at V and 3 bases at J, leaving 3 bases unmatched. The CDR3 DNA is TGCGCCAGCAGCTTGGGATGGACAGGGGACTATGGCTACACCTTC. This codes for CASSLGWTGDYGYTF.

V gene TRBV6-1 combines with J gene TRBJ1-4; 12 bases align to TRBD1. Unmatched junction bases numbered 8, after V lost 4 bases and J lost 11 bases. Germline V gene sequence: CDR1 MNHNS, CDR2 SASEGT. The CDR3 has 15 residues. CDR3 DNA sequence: TGTGCCAGCAGTGCTAGGGACAGGGGGCAGTGGAAACTGTTTTTT. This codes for CASSARDRGQWKLFF.

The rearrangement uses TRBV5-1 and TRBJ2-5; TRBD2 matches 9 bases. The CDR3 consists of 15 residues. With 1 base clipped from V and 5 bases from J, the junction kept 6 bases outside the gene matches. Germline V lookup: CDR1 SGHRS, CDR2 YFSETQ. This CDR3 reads CASSLISGGQETQYF. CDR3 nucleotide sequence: TGCGCCAGCAGCTTGATTAGCGGGGGTCAGGAGACCCAGTACTTC.

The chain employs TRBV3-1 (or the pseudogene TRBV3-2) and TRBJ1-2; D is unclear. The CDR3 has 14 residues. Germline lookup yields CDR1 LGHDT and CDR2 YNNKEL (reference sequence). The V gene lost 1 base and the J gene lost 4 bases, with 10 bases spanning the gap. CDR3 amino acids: CASSQVAAVYGYTF. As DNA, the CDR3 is TGTGCCAGCAGCCAAGTGGCGGCAGTCTATGGCTACACCTTC.

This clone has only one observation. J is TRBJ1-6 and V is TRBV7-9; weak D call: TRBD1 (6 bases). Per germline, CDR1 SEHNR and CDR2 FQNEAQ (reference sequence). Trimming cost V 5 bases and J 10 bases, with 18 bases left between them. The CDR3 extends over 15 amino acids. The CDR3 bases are TGTGCCAGCAGCCCCCGGCCGGGGGGCTCATCACCCCTCCACTTT. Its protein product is CASSPRPGGSSPLHF. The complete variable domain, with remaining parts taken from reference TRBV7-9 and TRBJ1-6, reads DTGVSQNPRHKITKRGQNVTFRCDPISEHNRLYWYRQTLGQGPEFLTYFQNEAQLEKSRLLSDRFSAERPKGSFSTLEIQRTEQGDSAMYLCASSPRPGGSSPLHFGNGTRLTVT.

CDR3 bases: TGTGCCAGCTCAGAAACGGACAGCTCCTACGAGCAGTACTTC. Protein: CASSETDSSYEQYF. The chain combines TRBV18 with TRBJ2-7, with a possible D match to TRBD1 (6 bases). The V gene lost 5 bases and the J gene lost 0 bases, with 11 bases spanning the gap. The length of the CDR3 is 14 residues. Germline V gene data show CDR1 as KGHSH and CDR2 as LQKENI.

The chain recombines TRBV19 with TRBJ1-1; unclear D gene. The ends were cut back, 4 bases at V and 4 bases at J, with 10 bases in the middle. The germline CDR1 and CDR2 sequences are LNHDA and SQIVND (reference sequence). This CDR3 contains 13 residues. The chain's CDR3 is CASSNPDLTEAFF. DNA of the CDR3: TGTGCCAGTAGTAATCCGGACCTCACTGAAGCTTTCTTT.

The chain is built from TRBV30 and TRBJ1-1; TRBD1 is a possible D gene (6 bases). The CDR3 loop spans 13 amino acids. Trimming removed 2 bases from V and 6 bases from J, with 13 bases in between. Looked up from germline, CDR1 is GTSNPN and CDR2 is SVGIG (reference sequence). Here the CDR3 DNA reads TGTGCCTGGAGTCTAAAACGGGGGCCTGAAGCTTTCTTT. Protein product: CAWSLKRGPEAFF.

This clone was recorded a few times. CDR3 bases: TGCGCCAGCACCACGGGGGTGACAGAACATGACTCCTACGAGCAGTACTTC. This sequence encodes CASTTGVTEHDSYEQYF. The chain combines TRBV5-1 with TRBJ2-7, with D possibly matching TRBD2 (6 bases). Between the trimmed V and J ends, which lost 6 bases and 0 bases, there was a span of 22 bases. This CDR3 has 17 residues. CDR1 is SGHRS, CDR2 YFSETQ, per germline.

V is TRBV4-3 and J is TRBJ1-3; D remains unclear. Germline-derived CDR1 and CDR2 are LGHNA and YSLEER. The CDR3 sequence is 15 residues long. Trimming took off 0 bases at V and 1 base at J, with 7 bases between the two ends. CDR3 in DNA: TGCGCCAGCAGCCAAGAGGGGTTGTCTGGAAACACCATATATTTT. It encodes CASSQEGLSGNTIYF.

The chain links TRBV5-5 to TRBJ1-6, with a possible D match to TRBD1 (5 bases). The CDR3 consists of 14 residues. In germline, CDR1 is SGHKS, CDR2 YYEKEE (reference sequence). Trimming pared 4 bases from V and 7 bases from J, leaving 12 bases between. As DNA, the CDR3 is TGTGCCAGCAGCCTGAGGGACGGCAATTCACCCCTCCACTTT. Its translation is CASSLRDGNSPLHF. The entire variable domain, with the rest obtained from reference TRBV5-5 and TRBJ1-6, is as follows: DAGVTQSPTHLIKTRGQQVTLRCSPISGHKSVSWYQQVLGQGPQFIFQYYEKEERGRGNFPDRFSARQFPNYSSELNVNALLLGDSALYLCASSLRDGNSPLHFGNGTRLTVT.

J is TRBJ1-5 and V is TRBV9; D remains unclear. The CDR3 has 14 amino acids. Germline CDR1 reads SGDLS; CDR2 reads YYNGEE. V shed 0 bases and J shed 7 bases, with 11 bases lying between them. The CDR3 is CASSVGIGRQPQHF. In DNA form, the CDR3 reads TGTGCCAGCAGCGTAGGAATAGGGAGGCAGCCCCAGCATTTT.

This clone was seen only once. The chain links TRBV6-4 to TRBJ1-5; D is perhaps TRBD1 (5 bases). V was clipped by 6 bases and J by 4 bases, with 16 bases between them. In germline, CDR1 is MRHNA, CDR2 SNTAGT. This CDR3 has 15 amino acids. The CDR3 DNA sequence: TGTGCCAGCAGGGAGACAGCGGCAGGGAATCAGCCCCAGCATTTT. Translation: CASRETAAGNQPQHF.

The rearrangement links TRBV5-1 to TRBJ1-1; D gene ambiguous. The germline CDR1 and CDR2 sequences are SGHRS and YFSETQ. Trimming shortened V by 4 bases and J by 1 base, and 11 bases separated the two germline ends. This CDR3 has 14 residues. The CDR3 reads CASSPGLGNTEAFF. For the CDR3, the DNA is TGCGCCAGCAGCCCGGGCTTGGGGAACACTGAAGCTTTCTTT.

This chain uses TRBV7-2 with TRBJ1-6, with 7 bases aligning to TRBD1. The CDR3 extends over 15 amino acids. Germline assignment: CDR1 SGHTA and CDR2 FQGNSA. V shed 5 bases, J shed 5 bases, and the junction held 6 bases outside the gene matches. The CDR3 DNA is TGTGCCAGCAGCCCCCGGACAGGAGATAATTCACCCCTCCACTTT. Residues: CASSPRTGDNSPLHF. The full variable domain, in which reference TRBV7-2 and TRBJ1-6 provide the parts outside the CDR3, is GAGVSQSPSNKVTEKGKDVELRCDPISGHTALYWYRQSLGQGLEFLIYFQGNSAPDKSGLPSDRFSAERTGGSVSTLTIQRTQQEDSAVYLCASSPRTGDNSPLHFGNGTRLTVT.

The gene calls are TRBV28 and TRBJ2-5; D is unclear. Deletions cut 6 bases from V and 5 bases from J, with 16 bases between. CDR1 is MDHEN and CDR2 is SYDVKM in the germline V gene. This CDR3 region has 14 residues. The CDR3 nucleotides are TGTGCCAGCAGCGCCGCCCCCGCCTCTGAGACCCAGTACTTC. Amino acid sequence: CASSAAPASETQYF.

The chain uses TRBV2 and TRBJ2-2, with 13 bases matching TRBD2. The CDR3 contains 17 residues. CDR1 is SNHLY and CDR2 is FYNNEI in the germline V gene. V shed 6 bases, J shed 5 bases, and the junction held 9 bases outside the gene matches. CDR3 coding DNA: TGTGCCAGCAGCACTAGCGGGGGGGGAAGATGGACCGGGGAGCTGTTTTTT. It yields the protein CASSTSGGGRWTGELFF.